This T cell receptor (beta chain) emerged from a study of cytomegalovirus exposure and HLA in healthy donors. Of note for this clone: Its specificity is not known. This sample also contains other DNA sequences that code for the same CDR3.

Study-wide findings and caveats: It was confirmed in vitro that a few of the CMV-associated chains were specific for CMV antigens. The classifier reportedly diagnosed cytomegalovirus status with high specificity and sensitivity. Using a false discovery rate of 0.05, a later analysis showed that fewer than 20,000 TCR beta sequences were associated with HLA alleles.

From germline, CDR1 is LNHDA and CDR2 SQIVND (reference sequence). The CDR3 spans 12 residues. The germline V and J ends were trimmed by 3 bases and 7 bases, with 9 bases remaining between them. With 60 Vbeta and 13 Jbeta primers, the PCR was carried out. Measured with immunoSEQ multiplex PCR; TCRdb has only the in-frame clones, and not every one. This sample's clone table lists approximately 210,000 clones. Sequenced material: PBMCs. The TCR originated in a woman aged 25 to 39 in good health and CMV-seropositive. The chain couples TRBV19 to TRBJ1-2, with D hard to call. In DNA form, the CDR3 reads TGTGCCAGTAGTATTCGCACGGGTGGCTACACCTTC. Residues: CASSIRTGGYTF.